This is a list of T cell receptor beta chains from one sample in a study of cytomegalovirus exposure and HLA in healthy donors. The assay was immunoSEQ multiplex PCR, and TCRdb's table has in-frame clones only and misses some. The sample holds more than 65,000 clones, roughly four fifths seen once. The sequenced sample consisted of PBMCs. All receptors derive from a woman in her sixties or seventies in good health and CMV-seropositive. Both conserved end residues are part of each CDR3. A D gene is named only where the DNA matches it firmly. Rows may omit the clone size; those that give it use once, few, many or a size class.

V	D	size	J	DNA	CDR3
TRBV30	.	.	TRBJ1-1	TGTGCCTCCGGGTCGGGGTTGAACACTGAAGCTTTCTTT	CASGSGLNTEAFF
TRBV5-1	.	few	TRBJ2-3	TGCGCCAGCAGCTTGGCGGAGCATACAGATACGCAGTATTTT	CASSLAEHTDTQYF
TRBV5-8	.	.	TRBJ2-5	TGTGCCAGCAGCTTGTTATCGCCGGGGACCCAGTACTTC	CASSLLSPGTQYF
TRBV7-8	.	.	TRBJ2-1	TGTGCCAGCAGCTCCCACAGGTGGAGCTCCTACAATGAGCAGTTCTTC	CASSSHRWSSYNEQFF
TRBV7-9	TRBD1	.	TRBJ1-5	TGTGCCAGCAGCTTGGGGACAGGAGTCAATCAGCCCCAGCATTTT	CASSLGTGVNQPQHF
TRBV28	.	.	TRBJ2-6	TGTGCCAGCAGTCCAGGGGGGGCCAACGTCCTGACTTTC	CASSPGGANVLTF
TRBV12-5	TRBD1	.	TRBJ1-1	TGTGCTGGACAGGGAGCTTTGAACACTGAAGCTTTCTTT	CAGQGALNTEAFF
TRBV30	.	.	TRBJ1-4	TGTGCCTGGAGTGTGATTGGCACGGAGTCGCCGAAACTGTTTTTT	CAWSVIGTESPKLFF
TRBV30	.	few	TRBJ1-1	TGTGCCTGGAGGGCAGACTATTCCGCAGCTTTCTTT	CAWRADYSAAFF
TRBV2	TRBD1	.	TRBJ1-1	TGTGCCAGCAGTATGGGACAGGGGGCCTCTGAAGCTTTCTTT	CASSMGQGASEAFF
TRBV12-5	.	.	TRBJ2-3	TGTGCTAGTGGTTTGAGTGGCATGCATACGCAGTATTTT	CASGLSGMHTQYF
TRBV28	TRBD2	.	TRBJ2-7	TGTGCCAGCAGTTTTAATGGACTAGACGAGCAGTACTTC	CASSFNGLDEQYF
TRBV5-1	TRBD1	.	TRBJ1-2	TGCGCCAGCAGCTGGGACAGAAAGGGGAACTATGGCTACACCTTC	CASSWDRKGNYGYTF
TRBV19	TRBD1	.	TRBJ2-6	TGTGCCAGTAGTATTGGGACAGGGGTTGGGGCCAACGTCCTGACTTTC	CASSIGTGVGANVLTF
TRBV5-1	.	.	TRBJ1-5	TGCGCCAGCAGCCGAGACGGCGCGGGCGGTCAGCCCCAGCATTTT	CASSRDGAGGQPQHF
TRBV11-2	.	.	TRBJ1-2	TGTGCCTCCCCCACGGGGGTGGGGGGCTACACCTTC	CASPTGVGGYTF
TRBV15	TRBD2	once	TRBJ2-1	TGTGCCACCAGCAGATTTAGCGGGACTGAGCAGTTCTTC	CATSRFSGTEQFF
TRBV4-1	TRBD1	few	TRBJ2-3	TGCGCCAGCAGCCAAGATCAAGGGGACAGGGTTTCAAATACGCAGTATTTT	CASSQDQGDRVSNTQYF
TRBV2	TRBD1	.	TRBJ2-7	TGTGCCAGCAGTGTGTACAGGGGAAATTACGAGCAGTACTTC	CASSVYRGNYEQYF
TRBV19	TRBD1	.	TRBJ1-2	TGTGCCAGTAGTATTTTAACAGGGGATGGCTACACCTTC	CASSILTGDGYTF
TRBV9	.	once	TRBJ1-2	TGTGCCAGCAGCGTAGCCGAGGGCTATGGCTACACCTTC	CASSVAEGYGYTF
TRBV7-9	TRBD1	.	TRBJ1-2	TGTGCCAGCAGCCTACAGGGGGTCGACTATGGCTACACCTTC	CASSLQGVDYGYTF
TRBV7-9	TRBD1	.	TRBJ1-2	TGTGCCAGCAGCTTAGAGACAGGGTCTGGCTACACCTTC	CASSLETGSGYTF
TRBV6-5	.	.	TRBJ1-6	TGTGCCAGCAGCCAGACATACTCCTATAATTCACCCCTCCACTTT	CASSQTYSYNSPLHF
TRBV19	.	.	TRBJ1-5	TGTGCCAGTAGGTCTTATAGCAATCAGCCCCAGCATTTT	CASRSYSNQPQHF
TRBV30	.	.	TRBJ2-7	TGTGCCTGGAGTGAACGCGTCCCCTACGAGCAGTACTTC	CAWSERVPYEQYF
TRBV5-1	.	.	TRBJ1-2	TGCGCCAGCAGCTTGGTCGGAGATACGCATGGCTACACCTTC	CASSLVGDTHGYTF
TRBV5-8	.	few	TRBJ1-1	TGTGCCAGCAGCTTGGTGGGGCCGAACACTGAAGCTTTCTTT	CASSLVGPNTEAFF
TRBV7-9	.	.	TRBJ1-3	TGTGCCAGCGAGCTTTCACAGGGATCTGGAAACACCATATATTTT	CASELSQGSGNTIYF
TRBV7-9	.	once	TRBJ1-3	TGTGCCAGCAGCGCGACGGGGCCGGGAGGATATGGAAACACCATATATTTT	CASSATGPGGYGNTIYF
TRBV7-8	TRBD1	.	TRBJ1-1	TGTGCCAGCAGCTTAGTTCTGGACAGGGGGCGATGGAACACTGAAGCTTTCTTT	CASSLVLDRGRWNTEAFF
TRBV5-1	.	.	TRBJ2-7	TGCGCCAGCAGCCGGGGCGGGATGGGGTCCTACGAGCAGTACTTC	CASSRGGMGSYEQYF
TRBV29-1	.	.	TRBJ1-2	TGCAGCGTTCTGGAGCAGGGGACGAACTATGGCTACACCTTC	CSVLEQGTNYGYTF
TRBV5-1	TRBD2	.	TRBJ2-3	TGCGCCAGCAGCTTGGATGTTAGCGGGGGGGGCACAGATACGCAGTATTTT	CASSLDVSGGGTDTQYF
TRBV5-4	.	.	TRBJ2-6	TGTGCCAGCAGCCCCGAGGGGGCCAACGTCCTGACTTTC	CASSPEGANVLTF
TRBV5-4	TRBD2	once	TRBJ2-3	TGTGCCAGCAGCTTCCCTAGCGGGTCAGGAGATACGCAGTATTTT	CASSFPSGSGDTQYF
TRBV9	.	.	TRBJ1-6	TGTGCCAGCAGCGTGGCAGAGGCTTCACCCCTCCACTTT	CASSVAEASPLHF
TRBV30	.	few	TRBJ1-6	TGTGCCTGGAGGAGGACCTATAATTCACCCCTCCACTTT	CAWRRTYNSPLHF
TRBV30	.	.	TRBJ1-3	TGTGCCTGGAGTGTGTCGCAGATCCTGAACACCATATATTTT	CAWSVSQILNTIYF
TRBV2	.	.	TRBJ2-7	TGTGCCAGCACCAGGGGCCAGGGATCCTACGAGCAGTACTTC	CASTRGQGSYEQYF
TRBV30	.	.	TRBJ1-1	TGTGCCTGGATGACAGCGGGCGTGCCCAACACTGAAGCTTTCTTT	CAWMTAGVPNTEAFF
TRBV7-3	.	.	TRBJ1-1	TGTGCCAGCAGCCCACAGGGTCCCACTGAAGCTTTCTTT	CASSPQGPTEAFF
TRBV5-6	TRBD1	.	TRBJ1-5	TGTGCCAGCAGCCCGACAGGGGTTGGCAATCAGCCCCAGCATTTT	CASSPTGVGNQPQHF
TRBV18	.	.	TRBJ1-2	TGTGCCAGCTCATCCGAGGTTAGCTACACCTTC	CASSSEVSYTF
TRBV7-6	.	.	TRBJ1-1	TGTGCCAGCAGCCCCCCCCGGGTAGGGAACACTGAAGCTTTCTTT	CASSPPRVGNTEAFF
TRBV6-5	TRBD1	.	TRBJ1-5	TGTGCCAGCAGTGGACAGGGAACACAGCCCCAGCATTTT	CASSGQGTQPQHF
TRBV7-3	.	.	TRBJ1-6	TGTGCCAGCAGCTCTACGGGGGGAAGATTTAATTCACCCCTCCACTTT	CASSSTGGRFNSPLHF
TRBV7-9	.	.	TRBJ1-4	TGTGCCAGCAGCTTAACCCCGGCAACTAATGAAAAACTGTTTTTT	CASSLTPATNEKLFF
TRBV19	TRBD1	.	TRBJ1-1	TGTGCCAGTAGTATGCGTGAGGCAGGGGGCACTGAAGCTTTCTTT	CASSMREAGGTEAFF
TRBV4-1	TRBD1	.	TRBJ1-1	TGCGCCAGCAGCCAAGGGAGGGGGCTTACTGAAGCTTTCTTT	CASSQGRGLTEAFF
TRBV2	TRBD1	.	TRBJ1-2	TGTGCCAGCAGTGGGGACAGTTATGGCTACACCTTC	CASSGDSYGYTF
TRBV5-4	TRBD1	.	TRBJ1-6	TGTGCCAGCAGCCCCAGGACAGGGAGTTATAATTCACCCCTCCACTTT	CASSPRTGSYNSPLHF
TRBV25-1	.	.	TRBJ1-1	TGTGCCAGCAGTGAACTAAACACTGAAGCTTTCTTT	CASSELNTEAFF
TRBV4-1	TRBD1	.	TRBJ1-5	TGCGCCAGCAGCCAACCCTACAGGGGGTCAGTCAATCAGCCCCAGCATTTT	CASSQPYRGSVNQPQHF
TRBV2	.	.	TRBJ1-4	TGTGCCAGCATTGGACTAGGAGAAAAACTGTTTTTT	CASIGLGEKLFF